This T cell receptor beta chain was sequenced during a study of cytomegalovirus exposure and HLA in healthy donors. Study outcomes and limitations: Follow-up analysis later connected one missense variant in DCLRE1C with trimming of TCR beta V- and J-genes. Some TCR beta chains (around 180 of them) were listed as cytomegalovirus-associated. Upon later analysis, TCR association rates were observed to vary by HLA locus, being highest for DRB1 and lowest for HLA-C. In a later analysis, the majority of CMV-associated beta chains seemingly showed HLA restriction.

The CDR3 totals 15 residues. Germline assignment: CDR1 LNHDA and CDR2 SQIVND (reference sequence). Researchers ran the PCR with 60 Vbeta and 13 Jbeta primers. Measured with immunoSEQ multiplex PCR; TCRdb has only the in-frame clones, and not every one. Of approximately 190,000 clones listed, around 80% are singletons. Points on this clone: Antigen unknown. At one of its ends the junction is not consistent with the germline gene, which may arise from a read error.

What was sequenced was PBMCs. The chain joins TRBV19 to TRBJ2-1; D is possibly TRBD2 (6 bases). This receptor was obtained from a man in his forties in good health and CMV-seropositive. The CDR3 nucleotides read TGTGCCAGTACCGTCAGTAGGGACTCCCACAATGAGCAGTTCTTC. Translating gives CASTVSRDSHNEQFF.